This T cell receptor beta chain was captured by sequencing in a study of cytotoxic CD8 clonotypes in ibrutinib-treated CLL. At the level of the study: Investigators reported 24 partial and 2 complete responses; after median approximately 74 months, around 15 patients remained remitted and about 12 progressed.

Germline loops: CDR1 MGHRA, CDR2 YSYEKL. The ends were cut back, 5 bases at V and 0 bases at J, with 14 bases in the middle. This CDR3 spans 16 amino acids. Findings and limits, study-wide: The study found public clonotypes uncommon, contracting or stable on treatment.

Sequencing was performed with immunoSEQ multiplex PCR; in TCRdb, only in-frame clones are kept and a portion is missing. The repertoire includes about 140,000 clones, around 80% of them detected once, and 6.5% to 8% sits in the top ten. Note on this clone: Its antigen is as yet unknown.

The origin of this receptor is a human donor with chronic lymphocytic leukemia. J is TRBJ1-3 and V is TRBV4-1; D not resolved. Sequenced material: PBMCs, taken after 36 months of ibrutinib treatment. CDR3 bases: TGCGCCAGCAGCTCTGGACCTTCCCTCTCTGGAAACACCATATATTTT. Its translation is CASSSGPSLSGNTIYF.